The rows below give T cell receptor beta chains drawn from one sample of a study of beta chain features in type 1 diabetes. Some clones are missing from TCRdb's copy, which holds only in-frame ones; the method was immunoSEQ multiplex PCR. The data show around 500,000 clones, over 9.5% seen once. Material for sequencing was naive CD4+ T cells from blood. These receptors came from a woman aged 18-29 years in good health. Each CDR3 is given with its conserved first and last residue. The D gene is left open where the match is weak. Some rows have no size entry. The others give once, few or many, or a class for an expanded clone.

CDR3 DNA: TGCGCCAGCAGCTTGCTAGGGCAAGGCAATGAGCAGTTCTTC; CDR3 protein: CASSLLGQGNEQFF; D gene: NA; clone size: NA; J gene: TRBJ2-1; V gene: TRBV5-1
CDR3 DNA: TGTGCCAGTAGACTAGCGGGATCCTACAATGAGCAGTTCTTC; CDR3 protein: CASRLAGSYNEQFF; D gene: TRBD2; clone size: NA; J gene: TRBJ2-1; V gene: TRBV7-2
CDR3 DNA: TGTGCCAGCAGCTCACAGAAAATAAAAAGAGGTTGGCAGTTCTTC; CDR3 protein: CASSSQKIKRGWQFF; D gene: NA; clone size: few; J gene: TRBJ2-1; V gene: TRBV11-2
CDR3 DNA: TGTGCCAGCAGCCCTACTCGGGCTAACCCTCAAATCACAGATACGCAGTATTTT; CDR3 protein: CASSPTRANPQITDTQYF; D gene: NA; clone size: NA; J gene: TRBJ2-3; V gene: TRBV7-9
CDR3 DNA: TGCGCCAGCCCCAGGACAGGGCCCTCTGGAAACACCATATATTTT; CDR3 protein: CASPRTGPSGNTIYF; D gene: TRBD1; clone size: NA; J gene: TRBJ1-3; V gene: TRBV23-1
CDR3 DNA: TGTGCCAGCAGCTTATTTGGGGTGAACACCGGGGAGCTGTTTTTT; CDR3 protein: CASSLFGVNTGELFF; D gene: NA; clone size: few; J gene: TRBJ2-2; V gene: TRBV7-2
CDR3 DNA: TGTGCCATCAGTGAACCCGGGACAGGGGGAGAGACCCAGTACTTC; CDR3 protein: CAISEPGTGGETQYF; D gene: TRBD1; clone size: few; J gene: TRBJ2-5; V gene: TRBV10-3
CDR3 DNA: TGTGCCAGCAGTGACTCGGGCAATGAGCAGTTCTTC; CDR3 protein: CASSDSGNEQFF; D gene: NA; clone size: NA; J gene: TRBJ2-1; V gene: TRBV6-4
CDR3 DNA: TGTGCCAGCAGCTTCCCGGGACAGGCTATAAACACTGAAGCTTTCTTT; CDR3 protein: CASSFPGQAINTEAFF; D gene: TRBD1; clone size: few; J gene: TRBJ1-1; V gene: TRBV7-8
CDR3 DNA: TGTGCCAGCAGCTTAAACGGTATGGCTAGCGGTACCTACGAGCAGTACTTC; CDR3 protein: CASSLNGMASGTYEQYF; D gene: TRBD2; clone size: few; J gene: TRBJ2-7; V gene: TRBV7-2